The T cell receptor (beta chain) under discussion was sequenced for a study of blood T cell repertoires in COVID-19. The overall study: Italy, Spain and the United States were the sources of the convalescent and acute COVID-19 samples. The analysed material was cDNA or gDNA that came from T cells, B-cell-depleted T cells, or PBMCs.

Original processing notes: Nucleated cell number was recorded as an estimate derived from reference gene primer amplification. TCRdb keeps only in-frame clones here, not all; method: immunoSEQ multiplex PCR. The V and J calls and clone size were taken over from that table, and D and trimming were inferred from the DNA. The top ten hold about 2.5% of the sample, which has more than 150,000 clones, 70% to 90% seen once. The CDR3 is made up of 15 amino acids. Trimming removed 8 bases at V and 2 bases at J, with 18 bases between. CDR1 is MNHEY, CDR2 SMNVEV, per germline (reference sequence). Sequenced input: peripheral blood. The chain couples TRBV27 to TRBJ1-1; tentatively, D is TRBD1 (5 bases). The origin of this receptor is a man aged 40-49 years with active or convalescent COVID-19. DNA of the CDR3: TGTGCCAGCCGGGCCGGGGAGGGGAGAAACACTGAAGCTTTCTTT. Its translation is CASRAGEGRNTEAFF.